Each of the 32 T cell receptor beta chains below was sequenced from the same sample in a study of T-cell memory formation after mild COVID-19. One entry per CDR3 protein, called by TCRdb with MiXCR from the 5' RACE reads. Of 400,000 or so distinct CDR3 sequences in the sample, more than 20% were seen once. Input material: PBMCs or a T cell subset sorted from them (not recorded which). These receptors all come from an adult woman who had mild COVID-19 (a few samples of this study predate the infection). Cell type and time point are not known.

This clonotype has a handful of counts. V is TRBV5-1 and J is TRBJ1-3; no clear D. This CDR3 is built from 12 residues. Per the germline V gene, CDR1 is SGHRS and CDR2 is YFSETQ. Trimming removed 8 bases from V and 0 bases from J, with 6 bases in between. For the CDR3, the DNA is TGCGCCAGTCGGAGCTCTGGAAACACCATATATTTT. Protein sequence: CASRSSGNTIYF. The full variable domain, rest sourced from reference TRBV5-1 and TRBJ1-3, is KAGVTQTPRYLIKTRGQQVTLSCSPISGHRSVSWYQQTPGQGLQFLFEYFSETQRNKGNFPGRFSGRQFSNSRSEMNVSTLELGDSALYLCASRSSGNTIYFGEGSWLTVV.

This clonotype was detected ten times or more. The chain joins TRBV20-1 to TRBJ2-7, with TRBD1 as a possible D gene (5 bases). V shed 6 bases and J shed 1 base, with 13 bases lying between them. Per the germline V gene, CDR1 is DFQATT and CDR2 is SNEGSKA (reference sequence). The CDR3 covers 13 residues. CDR3 region: CSANNDRSYEQYF. CDR3 DNA: TGCAGTGCGAATAACGACAGATCCTACGAGCAGTACTTC.

This clonotype was seen only a few times. The chain combines TRBV28 with TRBJ2-7; 13 nucleotides agree with TRBD2. V was clipped by 5 bases and J by 3 bases; unmatched bases: 4. Germline loops: CDR1 MDHEN, CDR2 SYDVKM. CDR3 length: 15 residues. The CDR3 sequence: CASSTRTSGSYEQYF. For the CDR3, the DNA is TGTGCCAGCAGTACTAGGACTAGCGGGAGCTACGAGCAGTACTTC. Full variable domain (rest looked up from reference TRBV28 and TRBJ2-7): DVKVTQSSRYLVKRTGEKVFLECVQDMDHENMFWYRQDPGLGLRLIYFSYDVKMKEKGDIPEGYSVSREKKERFSLILESASTNQTSMYLCASSTRTSGSYEQYFGPGTRLTVT.

This rearrangement joins TRBV7-3 to TRBJ2-7, with a weak D call TRBD1 (5 bases). Germline V gives CDR1 SGHTA, CDR2 FQGTGA. V was pared by 2 bases and J by 2 bases, with 25 bases between. The CDR3 runs 19 residues. This chain's CDR3 is CASSLFPAHQGYPTYEQYF. The CDR3 coding sequence is TGTGCCAGCAGCTTATTTCCCGCCCATCAGGGCTATCCCACCTACGAGCAGTACTTC. Full variable domain (remainder filled in from reference TRBV7-3 and TRBJ2-7): GAGVSQTPSNKVTEKGKYVELRCDPISGHTALYWYRQSLGQGPEFLIYFQGTGAADDSGLPNDRFFAVRPEGSVSTLKIQRTERGDSAVYLCASSLFPAHQGYPTYEQYFGPGTRLTVT.

CDR3 sequence reads: CASSIAWTGELFF. The DNA for the CDR3 is TGTGCCAGCAGTATCGCGTGGACCGGGGAGCTGTTTTTT. This chain joins TRBV25-1 and TRBJ2-2; D not certain. There are 13 residues in the CDR3. Germline loops: CDR1 MGHDK, CDR2 SYGVNS. V was trimmed by 5 bases and J by 5 bases, leaving 9 bases between them.

The chain uses TRBV6-1 and TRBJ2-1; a possible D gene is TRBD1 (7 bases). The germline gives CDR1 MNHNS, CDR2 SASEGT. V was cut by 5 bases and J by 5 bases, with 16 bases left in between. The CDR3 length is 15 residues. CDR3 sequence reads: CASSTPGQRDNEQFF. The CDR3 region has the DNA TGTGCCAGCAGTACACCGGGACAGCGGGACAATGAGCAGTTCTTC.

V and J are TRBV24-1 and TRBJ2-1; 7 nucleotides match TRBD2. CDR1 and CDR2 (germline): KGHDR, SFDVKD. CDR3 length: 14 amino acids. With 7 bases clipped from V and 5 bases from J, the junction kept 7 bases outside the gene matches. The CDR3 is CATSLAAGNNEQFF. CDR3 sequence (DNA): TGTGCCACCAGCCTAGCAGCGGGGAACAATGAGCAGTTCTTC.

The sample holds a few counts of this clonotype. V is TRBV7-6 and J is TRBJ2-1, with 8 positions matching TRBD2. The J segment lost 0 bases and the V segment lost 0 bases, leaving 4 bases of the junction unmatched. The CDR3 has 17 residues. Germline CDR1 and CDR2: SGHVS and FNYEAQ. In DNA, the CDR3 is TGTGCCAGCAGCTTAGCGGCACTAGCGGCCTCCTACAATGAGCAGTTCTTC. Amino acid sequence: CASSLAALAASYNEQFF.

V usage is TRBV12-3 or TRBV12-4 and J usage is TRBJ2-2, with 10 nucleotides matching TRBD2. The CDR3 totals 16 residues. The J segment lost 1 base and the V segment lost 7 bases, leaving 6 bases of the junction unmatched. The CDR3 sequence: CASTSGGSLNTGELFF. Here the CDR3 DNA reads TGTGCCAGCACTAGCGGGGGATCGCTGAACACCGGGGAGCTGTTTTTT.

V is TRBV9 and J is TRBJ2-1; weak D call: TRBD1 (6 bases). The CDR3 loop spans 15 amino acids. From germline, CDR1 is SGDLS and CDR2 YYNGEE. V was trimmed by 0 bases and J by 1 base, leaving 8 bases between them. The CDR3 nucleotides are TGTGCCAGCAGCGTAGTACAGGGTTCCTACAATGAGCAGTTCTTC. It encodes CASSVVQGSYNEQFF.

The gene calls are TRBV6-5 and TRBJ2-2; D gene unclear. CDR3 length: 15 amino acids. Trimming took 0 bases from V and 4 from J, leaving 9 bases between them. From germline, CDR1 is MNHEY and CDR2 SVGAGI. CDR3 in DNA: TGTGCCAGCAGTTACTCGAGTTCTTTCACCGGGGAGCTGTTTTTT. Amino acids: CASSYSSSFTGELFF.

This clonotype was observed a handful of times. This CDR3 is CASSLNRRPEAKNIQYF. The CDR3 nucleotides read TGTGCCAGCAGCTTGAACAGACGTCCCGAAGCCAAAAACATTCAGTACTTC. This chain connects TRBV5-5 to TRBJ2-4; D is ambiguous. Germline-derived CDR1 and CDR2 are SGHKS and YYEKEE (reference sequence). This CDR3 region has 17 residues. V was clipped by 1 base and J by 0 bases, with 14 bases between them.

The chain carries TRBV29-1 and TRBJ2-2; the D is unclear. The CDR3 extends over 14 amino acids. CDR1 and CDR2 (germline): SQVTM, ANQGSEA. The V end lost 2 bases, the J end lost 5 bases, and 12 bases lay between the germline ends. CDR3 amino acids: CSVEWGDRTGELFF. CDR3 DNA: TGCAGCGTTGAATGGGGTGATAGGACCGGGGAGCTGTTTTTT.

The rearrangement links TRBV5-4 to TRBJ2-1; D unclear. This CDR3 is 14 amino acids long. The germline CDR1 and CDR2 sequences are SGHNT and YYREEE (reference sequence). Between the trimmed V and J ends, which lost 1 base and 8 bases, there was a span of 13 bases. The CDR3 loop reads CASSLFSSYDEQFF. The CDR3 coding sequence is TGTGCCAGCAGCTTGTTTTCTAGTTACGATGAGCAGTTCTTC.

The chain joins TRBV27 to TRBJ2-3; D gene unclear. This CDR3 is 13 amino acids long. The V and J ends lost 0 bases and 6 bases respectively, with 7 bases between them. Germline loops: CDR1 MNHEY, CDR2 SMNVEV (reference sequence). In nucleotides, the CDR3 is TGTGCCAGCAGTTTATCGATTTTCGATACGCAGTATTTT. Translated, it gives CASSLSIFDTQYF.

This CDR3 is CASSVMEGRTDTQYF. CDR3 coding DNA: TGTGCCAGCAGCGTAATGGAGGGGCGCACAGATACGCAGTATTTT. The chain carries TRBV9 and TRBJ2-3, with a possible D match to TRBD2 (6 bases). Germline loops: CDR1 SGDLS, CDR2 YYNGEE. Deletions cut 1 base from V and 1 base from J, with 10 bases between. The CDR3 has 15 amino acids.

The V and J genes are TRBV5-6 and TRBJ2-7, with 7 nucleotides matching TRBD2. Germline trimming cut 4 bases from V and 5 bases from J; bases unmatched to any gene: 18. The length of the CDR3 is 17 residues. CDR1 is SGHDT, CDR2 YYEEEE, per germline. CDR3 in amino acids: CASSGVSWEGKLHEQYV. CDR3 bases: TGTGCCAGCAGCGGAGTTTCGTGGGAGGGAAAGCTCCACGAGCAGTACGTC.

The rearrangement joins TRBV5-1 to TRBJ2-3; D is perhaps TRBD1 (6 bases). Germline V gene data show CDR1 as SGHRS and CDR2 as YFSETQ. CDR3 length equals 14 residues. V lost 4 bases, J lost 3 bases, and 12 bases lay in between. For the CDR3, the DNA is TGCGCCAGCAGCAGTGGGGGCCCGACAGATACGCAGTATTTT. Protein sequence: CASSSGGPTDTQYF.

V and J are TRBV10-3 and TRBJ2-5; TRBD1 or TRBD2 may be the D gene (6 bases each). The ends were cut back, 6 bases at V and 4 bases at J, with 15 bases in the middle. This CDR3 has 14 amino acids. Per the germline V gene, CDR1 is ENHRY and CDR2 is SYGVKD. The CDR3 loop is CAIRPWGAGETQYF. CDR3 DNA sequence: TGTGCCATCAGGCCCTGGGGGGCTGGAGAGACCCAGTACTTC.

V gene TRBV24-1 combines with J gene TRBJ1-2; D is uncertain. The CDR3 is 13 amino acids. Germline values: CDR1 KGHDR, CDR2 SFDVKD. Trimming removed 1 base from V and 5 bases from J, with 7 bases in between. The CDR3 DNA reads TGTGCCACCAGTGATTTACTGGGATATGGCTACACCTTC. Encoded protein: CATSDLLGYGYTF.

V gene TRBV7-3 combines with J gene TRBJ2-1, with 8 bases identical to TRBD1. This CDR3 is built from 15 residues. Trimming took 4 bases from V and 9 from J; bases not matched to a gene: 11. CDR1 and CDR2 from the germline V gene are SGHTA and FQGTGA. CDR3 protein: CASSSTGVALAEQFF. Here the CDR3 DNA reads TGTGCCAGCAGCTCGACAGGGGTGGCATTGGCTGAGCAGTTCTTC.

The sample holds a few counts of this clonotype. V and J are TRBV3-1 and TRBJ2-7; D possibly uses TRBD1 or TRBD2 (5 bases each). Germline CDR1 LGHDT, CDR2 YNNKEL (reference sequence). This CDR3 is built from 13 residues. V shed 5 bases and J shed 5 bases, with 13 bases lying between them. The CDR3 reads CASSMRGKDEQYF. The CDR3 nucleotides read TGTGCCAGCAGCATGAGGGGTAAGGACGAGCAGTACTTC.

J is TRBJ2-7 and V is TRBV19; D is undetermined. Germline loops: CDR1 LNHDA, CDR2 SQIVND (reference sequence). The CDR3 extends over 12 amino acids. The germline V and J ends were trimmed by 1 base and 6 bases, with 7 bases remaining between them. CDR3 amino acids: CASSIAASEQYF. In DNA, the CDR3 is TGTGCCAGTAGTATAGCAGCTTCCGAGCAGTACTTC. Filled out from reference TRBV19 and TRBJ2-7, the complete variable domain reads DGGITQSPKYLFRKEGQNVTLSCEQNLNHDAMYWYRQDPGQGLRLIYYSQIVNDFQKGDIAEGYSVSREKKESFPLTVTSAQKNPTAFYLCASSIAASEQYFGPGTRLTVT.

This clonotype turned up a few times. The chain has TRBV20-1 and TRBJ2-3, with TRBD1 matching 9 bases. The CDR3 totals 18 residues. CDR1 and CDR2 from the germline V gene are DFQATT and SNEGSKA (reference sequence). V gave up 2 bases and J gave up 2 bases; unmatched junction bases: 14. The CDR3 bases are TGCAGTGCTAGAAATTCGCTGGGACAGGGAGTTTTCACAGATACGCAGTATTTT. Translating it yields CSARNSLGQGVFTDTQYF.

This chain connects TRBV4-2 to TRBJ1-1, with a weak D call TRBD1 (5 bases). Trimming cost V 2 bases and J 4 bases, with 11 bases left between them. Germline lookup yields CDR1 LGHNA and CDR2 YNFKEQ. This CDR3 contains 14 residues. CDR3 in DNA: TGTGCCAGCAGCCAATCCCAGGGAAGCACTGAAGCTTTCTTT. Encoded protein: CASSQSQGSTEAFF.

The chain couples TRBV28 to TRBJ2-7; TRBD2 matches at 10 bases. Germline V gene data show CDR1 as MDHEN and CDR2 as SYDVKM. CDR3 length equals 18 residues. V lost 4 bases to trimming and J lost 3 bases; unmatched junction nucleotides: 15. The DNA of the CDR3 is TGTGCCAGCAGTTCCAGACGCGCGAGGACTAGCGGTCTCTACGAGCAGTACTTC. This sequence encodes CASSSRRARTSGLYEQYF.

Ten or more counts support this clonotype. V is TRBV7-9 and J is TRBJ2-5; the match to TRBD1 covers 9 bases. Germline V lookup: CDR1 SEHNR, CDR2 FQNEAQ (reference sequence). CDR3 length: 16 amino acids. Losses at the gene ends were 4 bases for V and 3 bases for J; bases not matched to a gene: 9. CDR3 DNA sequence: TGTGCCAGCAGCTCTTACGGGACAGGGCAAGAAGAGACCCAGTACTTC. This encodes CASSSYGTGQEETQYF.

The genes are TRBV10-3 and TRBJ1-2; 7 positions agree with TRBD1. Looked up from germline, CDR1 is ENHRY and CDR2 is SYGVKD. V was clipped by 11 bases and J by 4 bases; unmatched bases: 10. The CDR3 is 13 amino acids. The CDR3 nucleotides read TGTGCCGGCAAGCCAGGGGACAGCTATGGCTACACCTTC. This codes for CAGKPGDSYGYTF.

The chain carries TRBV27 and TRBJ1-2; a possible D gene is TRBD1 (6 bases). CDR1 is MNHEY and CDR2 is SMNVEV in the germline V gene (reference sequence). V gave up 0 bases and J gave up 7 bases, with 12 bases separating them. This CDR3 has 14 residues. CDR3 coding DNA: TGTGCCAGCAGTTTATCGCATACAGGGTCTGGCTACACCTTC. Translating gives CASSLSHTGSGYTF.

This clonotype has just a few counts. V and J are TRBV11-2 and TRBJ2-5; D gene ambiguous. The CDR3 is made up of 13 amino acids. The V gene's germline CDR1 is SGHAT and CDR2 FQNNGV. The V end lost 4 bases, the J end lost 7 bases, and 13 bases lay between the germline ends. The CDR3 coding sequence is TGTGCCAGCAGCTCCCTTGGTGGTAGGACCCAGTACTTC. Its translation: CASSSLGGRTQYF.

This clonotype was found a few times. V is TRBV6-2 or TRBV6-3 and J is TRBJ1-1; TRBD1 might be the D (6 bases). With 7 bases removed from V and 5 bases from J, the gap between germline ends came to 17 bases. CDR1 is MNHEY, CDR2 SVGEGT, per germline. CDR3 length: 14 amino acids. DNA for the CDR3: TGTGCCAGCAATCCAACACCCACAGGGACTGAAGCTTTCTTT. Translated, it gives CASNPTPTGTEAFF.

This clonotype turned up a few times. The chain links TRBV7-2 to TRBJ1-1; the D gene is possibly TRBD1 (5 bases). From germline, CDR1 is SGHTA and CDR2 FQGNSA. V lost 5 bases and J lost 3, with 13 bases in between. The CDR3 consists of 14 residues. The CDR3 DNA reads TGTGCCAGCAGCCCCTCGTGGGGGGACACTGAAGCTTTCTTT. Protein sequence: CASSPSWGDTEAFF.